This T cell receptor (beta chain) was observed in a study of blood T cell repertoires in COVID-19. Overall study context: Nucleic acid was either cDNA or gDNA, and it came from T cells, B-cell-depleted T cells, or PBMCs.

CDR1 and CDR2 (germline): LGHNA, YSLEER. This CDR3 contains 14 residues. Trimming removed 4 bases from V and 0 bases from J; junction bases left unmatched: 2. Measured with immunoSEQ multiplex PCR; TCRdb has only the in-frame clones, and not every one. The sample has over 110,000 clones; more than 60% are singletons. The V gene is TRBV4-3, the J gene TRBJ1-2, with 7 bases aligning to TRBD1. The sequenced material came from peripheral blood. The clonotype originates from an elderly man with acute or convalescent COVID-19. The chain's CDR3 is CASSPGTANYGYTF. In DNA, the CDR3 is TGCGCCAGCAGCCCCGGGACAGCTAACTATGGCTACACCTTC.